This record covers a single T cell receptor beta chain. Its antigen remains unknown. Use of 60 Vbeta and 13 Jbeta primers characterized the PCR. The data were produced by immunoSEQ multiplex PCR, yet TCRdb's version contains in-frame clones alone and is incomplete. The sample shows 150,000 or so clones, 65% to 75% of them seen only once. J lost 4 bases, V lost 3 bases, and 5 bases had no gene match. Germline V gene sequence: CDR1 GTSNPN, CDR2 SVGIG (reference sequence). The CDR3 extends over 14 amino acids. The entry originates in a study of cytomegalovirus exposure and HLA in healthy donors. General study findings and limits: Accurate prediction of most subjects' HLA-A and HLA-B alleles from TCR beta sequences was reported.

The gene calls are TRBV30 and TRBJ2-7; TRBD2 aligns across 11 bases. The TCR was taken from a man aged 18-30 years in good health and CMV-seronegative. Source material: PBMCs. CDR3 in DNA: TGTGCCTGGAGCGGTACTAGCGGGGGTTACGAGCAGTACTTC. Translation gives CAWSGTSGGYEQYF.